This TCR beta chain was documented in a study of T cell responses to AZD1222 COVID-19 vaccine. A word on this clone: Its target is unknown.

General observations from the study: Vaccine-related CD4 TCRs covered spike, predominating at 160-218 and 743-854. Possibly, clonal diversity was underestimated; donors were largely white British and included more females. Baseline seropositivity occurred in only 5 or 6 AZD1222 recipients.

Sequencing used immunoSEQ multiplex PCR; TCRdb keeps in-frame clones, though not all of them. The data hold under 200,000 clones, with around 85% observed a single time. There are 15 residues in the CDR3. Trimming at V came to 4 bases and at J to 5 bases, leaving 8 bases not matched to a gene. Germline V gene sequence: CDR1 SGHNT, CDR2 YYREEE (reference sequence). This TCR came from an adult who received the AZD1222 COVID-19 vaccine. Material: peripheral blood, obtained 28 days after the second AZD1222 dose. The V gene is TRBV5-4, the J gene TRBJ1-1, with 10 positions matching TRBD1. CDR3 sequence reads: CASSPGTGADTEAFF. Here the CDR3 DNA reads TGTGCCAGCAGCCCTGGGACAGGGGCAGATACTGAAGCTTTCTTT.